This T cell receptor beta chain was obtained from a study of T cell responses to AZD1222 COVID-19 vaccine. Findings of the study overall: The peak T cell response came first, and repertoires were sampled only after it. Females outnumbered males among donors, who were mostly white British; clonal diversity was possibly underestimated.

The germline V gene has CDR1 PRHDT and CDR2 FYEKMQ (reference sequence). This CDR3 contains 16 residues. V was cut by 2 bases and J by 6 bases, with 18 bases left in between. The repertoire was sequenced with immunoSEQ multiplex PCR; TCRdb's copy has only in-frame clones and lacks some. The repertoire holds 150,000 or so clones, with approximately 90% as singletons. Concerning this clone itself: What it binds is not known.

The sequence came from an adult who received the AZD1222 COVID-19 vaccine. V usage is TRBV13 and J usage is TRBJ2-3, with D perhaps given as TRBD1 or TRBD2 (6 bases each). The sample in question was peripheral blood, obtained 28 days after the second AZD1222 dose. CDR3: CASSLFRGDGGDTQYF. For the CDR3, the DNA is TGTGCCAGCAGCTTATTCAGGGGAGACGGGGGTGATACGCAGTATTTT.